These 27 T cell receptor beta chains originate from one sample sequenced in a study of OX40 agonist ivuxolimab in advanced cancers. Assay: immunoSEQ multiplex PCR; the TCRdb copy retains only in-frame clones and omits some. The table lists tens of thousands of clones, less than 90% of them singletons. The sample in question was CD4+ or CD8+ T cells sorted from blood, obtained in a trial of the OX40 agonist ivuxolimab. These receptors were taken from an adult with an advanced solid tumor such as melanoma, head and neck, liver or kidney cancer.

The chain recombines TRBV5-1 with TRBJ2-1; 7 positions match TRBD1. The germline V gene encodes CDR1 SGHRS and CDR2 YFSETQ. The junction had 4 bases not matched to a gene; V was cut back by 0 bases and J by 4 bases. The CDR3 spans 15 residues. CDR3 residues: CASSLEGADYNEQFF. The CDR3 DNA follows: TGCGCCAGCAGCTTGGAGGGGGCAGATTACAATGAGCAGTTCTTC.

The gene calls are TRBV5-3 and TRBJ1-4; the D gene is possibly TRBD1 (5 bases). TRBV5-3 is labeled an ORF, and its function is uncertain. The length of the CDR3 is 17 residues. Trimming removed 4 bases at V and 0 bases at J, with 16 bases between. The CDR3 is CARSKGPGRATNEKLFF. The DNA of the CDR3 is TGTGCCAGAAGCAAGGGGCCGGGCCGGGCAACTAATGAAAAACTGTTTTTT.

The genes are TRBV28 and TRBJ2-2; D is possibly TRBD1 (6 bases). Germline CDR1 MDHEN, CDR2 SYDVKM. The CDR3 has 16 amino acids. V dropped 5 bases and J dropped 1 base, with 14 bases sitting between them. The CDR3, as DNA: TGTGCCAGCAGTGGGGGAGACAGGCAGAACACCGGGGAGCTGTTTTTT. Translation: CASSGGDRQNTGELFF.

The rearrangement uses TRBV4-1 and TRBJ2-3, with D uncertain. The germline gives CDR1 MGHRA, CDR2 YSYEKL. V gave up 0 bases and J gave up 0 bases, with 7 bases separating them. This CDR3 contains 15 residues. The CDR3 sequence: CASSQEDLSTDTQYF. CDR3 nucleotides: TGCGCCAGCAGCCAAGAAGATCTAAGCACAGATACGCAGTATTTT.

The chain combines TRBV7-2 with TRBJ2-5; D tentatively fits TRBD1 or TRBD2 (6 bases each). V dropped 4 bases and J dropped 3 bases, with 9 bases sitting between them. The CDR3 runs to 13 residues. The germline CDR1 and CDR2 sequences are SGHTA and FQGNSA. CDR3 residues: CASSSGAKETQYF. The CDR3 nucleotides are TGTGCCAGCAGCTCGGGGGCGAAAGAGACCCAGTACTTC.

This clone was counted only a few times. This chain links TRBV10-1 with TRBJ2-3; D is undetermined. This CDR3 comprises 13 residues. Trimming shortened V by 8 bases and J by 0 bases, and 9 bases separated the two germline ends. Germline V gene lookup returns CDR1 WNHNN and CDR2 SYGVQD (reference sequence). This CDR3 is CASGPRSTDTQYF. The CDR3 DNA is TGCGCCAGCGGTCCCAGGAGCACAGATACGCAGTATTTT.

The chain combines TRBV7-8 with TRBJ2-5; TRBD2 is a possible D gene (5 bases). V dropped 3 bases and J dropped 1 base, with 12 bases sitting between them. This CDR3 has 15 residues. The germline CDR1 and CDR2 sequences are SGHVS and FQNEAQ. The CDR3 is CASSFGLGVQETQYF. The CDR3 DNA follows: TGTGCCAGCAGCTTTGGCCTCGGGGTCCAAGAGACCCAGTACTTC.

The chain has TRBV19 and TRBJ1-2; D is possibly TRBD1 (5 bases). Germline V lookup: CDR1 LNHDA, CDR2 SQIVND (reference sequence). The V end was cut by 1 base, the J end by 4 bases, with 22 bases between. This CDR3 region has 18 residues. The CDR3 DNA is TGTGCCAGTAGTATAGTTCCGGTTTTATCGAGCGGGGGCTATGGCTACACCTTC. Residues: CASSIVPVLSSGGYGYTF. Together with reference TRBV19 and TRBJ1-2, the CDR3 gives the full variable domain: DGGITQSPKYLFRKEGQNVTLSCEQNLNHDAMYWYRQDPGQGLRLIYYSQIVNDFQKGDIAEGYSVSREKKESFPLTVTSAQKNPTAFYLCASSIVPVLSSGGYGYTFGSGTRLTVV.

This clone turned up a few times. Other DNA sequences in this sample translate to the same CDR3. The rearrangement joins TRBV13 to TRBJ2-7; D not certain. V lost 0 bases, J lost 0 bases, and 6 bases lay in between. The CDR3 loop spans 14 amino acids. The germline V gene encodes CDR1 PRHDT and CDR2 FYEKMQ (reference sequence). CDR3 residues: CASSLGGDSYEQYF. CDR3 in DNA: TGTGCCAGCAGCTTAGGTGGAGACTCCTACGAGCAGTACTTC.

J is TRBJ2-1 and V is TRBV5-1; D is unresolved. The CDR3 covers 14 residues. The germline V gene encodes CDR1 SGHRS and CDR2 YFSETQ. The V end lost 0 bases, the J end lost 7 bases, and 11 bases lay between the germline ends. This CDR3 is CASSLEGQRNEQFF. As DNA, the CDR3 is TGCGCCAGCAGCTTGGAGGGCCAACGGAATGAGCAGTTCTTC.

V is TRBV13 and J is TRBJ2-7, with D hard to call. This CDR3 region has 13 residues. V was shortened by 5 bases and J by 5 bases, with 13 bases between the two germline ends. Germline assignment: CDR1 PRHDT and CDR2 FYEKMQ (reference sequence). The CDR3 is CASSLTGRNEQYF. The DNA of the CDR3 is TGTGCCAGCAGCCTAACCGGACGGAACGAGCAGTACTTC.

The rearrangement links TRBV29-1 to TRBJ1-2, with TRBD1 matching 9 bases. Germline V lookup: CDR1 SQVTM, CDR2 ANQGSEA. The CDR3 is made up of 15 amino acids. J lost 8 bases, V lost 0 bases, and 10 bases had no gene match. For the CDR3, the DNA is TGCAGCGTTGAAGATCGGGGACAGGGTGGTAGCGGCTACACCTTC. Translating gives CSVEDRGQGGSGYTF. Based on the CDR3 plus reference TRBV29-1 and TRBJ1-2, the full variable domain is SAVISQKPSRDICQRGTSLTIQCQVDSQVTMMFWYRQQPGQSLTLIATANQGSEATYESGFVIDKFPISRPNLTFSTLTVSNMSPEDSSIYLCSVEDRGQGGSGYTFGSGTRLTVV.

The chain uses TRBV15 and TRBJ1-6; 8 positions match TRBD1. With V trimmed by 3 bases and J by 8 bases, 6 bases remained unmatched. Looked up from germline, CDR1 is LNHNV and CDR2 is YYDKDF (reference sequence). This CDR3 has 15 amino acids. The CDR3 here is CATSRNGQGDSPLHF. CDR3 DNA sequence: TGTGCCACCAGCAGGAATGGACAGGGCGATTCACCCCTCCACTTT.

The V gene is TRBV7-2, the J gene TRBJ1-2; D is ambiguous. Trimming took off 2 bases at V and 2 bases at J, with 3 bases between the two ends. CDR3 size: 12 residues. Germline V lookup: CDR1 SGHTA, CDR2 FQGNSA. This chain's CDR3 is CASSLPNYGYTF. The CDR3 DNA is TGTGCCAGCAGCTTACCGAACTATGGCTACACCTTC.

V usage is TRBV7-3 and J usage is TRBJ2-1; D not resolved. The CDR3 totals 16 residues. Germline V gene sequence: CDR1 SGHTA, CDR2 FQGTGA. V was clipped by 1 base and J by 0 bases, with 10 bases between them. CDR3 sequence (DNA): TGTGCCAGCAGCTTAAAAGGGTGGAGCTCCTACAATGAGCAGTTCTTC. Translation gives CASSLKGWSSYNEQFF.

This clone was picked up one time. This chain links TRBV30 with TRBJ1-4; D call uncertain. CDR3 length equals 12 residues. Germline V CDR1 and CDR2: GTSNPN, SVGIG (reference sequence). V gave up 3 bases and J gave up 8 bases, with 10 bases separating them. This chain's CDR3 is CAWREVEEKLFF. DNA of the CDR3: TGTGCCTGGAGGGAAGTGGAGGAAAAACTGTTTTTT.

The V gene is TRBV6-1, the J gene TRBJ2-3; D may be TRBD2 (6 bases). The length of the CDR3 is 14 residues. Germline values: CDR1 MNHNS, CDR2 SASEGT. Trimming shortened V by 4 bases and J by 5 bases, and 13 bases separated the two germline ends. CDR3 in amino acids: CASSGGLMGDTQYF. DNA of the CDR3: TGTGCCAGCAGTGGAGGACTAATGGGAGATACGCAGTATTTT.

The CDR3 reads CASSIVGRRIYGYTF. The CDR3 DNA reads TGTGCCAGTAGTATAGTCGGTCGACGGATCTATGGCTACACCTTC. The V gene is TRBV19, the J gene TRBJ1-2; unclear D gene. V lost 1 base, J lost 4 bases, and 13 bases lay in between. CDR3 length equals 15 residues. In germline, CDR1 is LNHDA, CDR2 SQIVND (reference sequence).

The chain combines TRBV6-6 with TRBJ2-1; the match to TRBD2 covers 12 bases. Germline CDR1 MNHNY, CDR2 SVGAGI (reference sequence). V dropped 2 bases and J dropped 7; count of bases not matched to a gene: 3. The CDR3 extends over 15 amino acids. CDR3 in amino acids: CASSYGLAGPNEQFF. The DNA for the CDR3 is TGTGCCAGCAGTTACGGACTAGCGGGACCAAATGAGCAGTTCTTC.

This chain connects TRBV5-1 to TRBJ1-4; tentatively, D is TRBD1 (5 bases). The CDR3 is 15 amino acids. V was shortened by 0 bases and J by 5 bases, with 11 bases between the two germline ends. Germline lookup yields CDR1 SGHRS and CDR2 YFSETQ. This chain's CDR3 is CASSLAGGGNEKLFF. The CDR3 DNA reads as TGCGCCAGCAGCTTGGCCGGCGGGGGGAATGAAAAACTGTTTTTT.

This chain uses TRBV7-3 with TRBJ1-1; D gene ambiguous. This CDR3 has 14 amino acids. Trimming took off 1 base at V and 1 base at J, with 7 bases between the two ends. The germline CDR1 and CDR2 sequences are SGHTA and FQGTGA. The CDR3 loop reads CASSLRHQNTEAFF. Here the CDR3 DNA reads TGTGCCAGCAGCTTAAGACACCAGAACACTGAAGCTTTCTTT.

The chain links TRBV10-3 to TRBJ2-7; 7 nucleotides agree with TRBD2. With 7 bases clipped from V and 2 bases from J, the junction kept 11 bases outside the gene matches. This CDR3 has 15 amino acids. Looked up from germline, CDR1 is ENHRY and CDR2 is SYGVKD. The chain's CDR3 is CAIKTLADYTYEQYF. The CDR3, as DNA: TGTGCCATCAAGACTCTAGCGGACTATACCTACGAGCAGTACTTC.

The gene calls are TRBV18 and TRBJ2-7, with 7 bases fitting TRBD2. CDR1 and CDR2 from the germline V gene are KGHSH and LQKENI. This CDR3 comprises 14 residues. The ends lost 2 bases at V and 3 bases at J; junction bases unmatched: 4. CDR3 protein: CASSPASGNYEQYF. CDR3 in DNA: TGTGCCAGCTCACCAGCTAGCGGCAACTACGAGCAGTACTTC.

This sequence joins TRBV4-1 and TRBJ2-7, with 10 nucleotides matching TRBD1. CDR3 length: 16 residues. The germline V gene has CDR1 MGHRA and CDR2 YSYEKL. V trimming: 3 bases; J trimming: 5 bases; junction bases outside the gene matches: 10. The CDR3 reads CASSHVWDRGKDEQYF. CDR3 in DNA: TGCGCCAGCAGCCATGTTTGGGACAGGGGTAAGGACGAGCAGTACTTC.

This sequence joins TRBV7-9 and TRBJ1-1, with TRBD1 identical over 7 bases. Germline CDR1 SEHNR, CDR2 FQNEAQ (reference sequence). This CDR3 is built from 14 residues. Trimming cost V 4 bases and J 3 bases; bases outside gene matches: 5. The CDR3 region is CASSWQGDDTEAFF. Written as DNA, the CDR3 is TGTGCCAGCAGCTGGCAGGGGGACGACACTGAAGCTTTCTTT. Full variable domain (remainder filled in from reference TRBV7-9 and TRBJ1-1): DTGVSQNPRHKITKRGQNVTFRCDPISEHNRLYWYRQTLGQGPEFLTYFQNEAQLEKSRLLSDRFSAERPKGSFSTLEIQRTEQGDSAMYLCASSWQGDDTEAFFGQGTRLTVV.

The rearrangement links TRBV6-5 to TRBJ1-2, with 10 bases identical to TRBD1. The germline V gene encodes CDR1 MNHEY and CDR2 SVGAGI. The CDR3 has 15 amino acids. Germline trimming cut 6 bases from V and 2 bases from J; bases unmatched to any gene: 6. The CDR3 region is CASSPPGQGNYGYTF. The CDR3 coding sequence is TGTGCCAGCAGCCCACCGGGACAGGGGAACTATGGCTACACCTTC.

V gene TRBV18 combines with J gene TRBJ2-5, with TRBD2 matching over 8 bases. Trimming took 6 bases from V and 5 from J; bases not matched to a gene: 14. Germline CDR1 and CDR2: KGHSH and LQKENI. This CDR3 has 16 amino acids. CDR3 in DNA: TGTGCCAGCTCTCGAACTTCCGGGACTAGGGGGGAGACCCAGTACTTC. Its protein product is CASSRTSGTRGETQYF.